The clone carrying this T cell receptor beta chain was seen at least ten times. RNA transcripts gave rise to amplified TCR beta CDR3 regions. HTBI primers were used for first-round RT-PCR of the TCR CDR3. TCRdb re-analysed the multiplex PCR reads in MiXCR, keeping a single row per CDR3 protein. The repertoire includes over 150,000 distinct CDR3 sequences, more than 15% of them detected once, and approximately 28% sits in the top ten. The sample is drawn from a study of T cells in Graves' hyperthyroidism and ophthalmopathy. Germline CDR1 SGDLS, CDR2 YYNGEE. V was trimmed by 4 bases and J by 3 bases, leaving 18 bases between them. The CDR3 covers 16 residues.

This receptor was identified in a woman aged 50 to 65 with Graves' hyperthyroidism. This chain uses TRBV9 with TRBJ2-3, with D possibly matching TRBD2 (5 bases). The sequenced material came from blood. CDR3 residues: CASSPYGVGVTDTQYF. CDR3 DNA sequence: TGTGCCAGCAGCCCATACGGGGTCGGCGTGACAGATACGCAGTATTTT.